Sequencing of this T cell receptor beta chain was carried out in a study of blood T cell repertoires in COVID-19 (dated by TCRdb to the early 2020s). Context from the whole study: The collaborator samples originated in the United States, Italy and Spain and spanned the acute and convalescent phases of COVID-19. The repertoires were released in a freely available public database intended as a resource for research on the immune response to SARS-CoV-2. The sample metadata nearly always contained a de-identified subject ID, COVID-19 status, age in years and sex. The samples were drawn from two sources: the first 160 participants of the ongoing ImmuneRACE study, and 1,254 subjects contributed by 6 global collaborators. The material from the prospective study consisted of cDNA or gDNA derived from T cells, B-cell-depleted T cells, or PBMCs. Deeply sampled blood TCRbeta repertoires from subjects exposed to, actively infected with, or recovered from COVID-19 were included in the dataset. Where available, HLA class I and class II types were taken from metadata supplied by the sample provider and were not determined by assay-based typing. Overall results and qualifications from the work: Clinical and demographic metadata were provided uncurated, with the amount varying by source and participant.

Enrolling through a virtual design, the prospective study's participants ranged in age from roughly 18 to 95 years and lived across 24 United States geographic areas. To assign participants to cohorts, the prospective study relied on clinical history that participants themselves reported in a screening survey and a study questionnaire. ImmuneRACE Cohort 3 recovered participants were defined by two consecutive negative NP/OP PCR tests, healthcare professional clearance, or symptom resolution. In the prospective study, whole blood, serum and a nasopharyngeal or oropharyngeal swab were collected from each participant by mobile phlebotomists. Prospective study participants could optionally give additional blood draws and questionnaires over an approximately two-month period. Before DNA extraction, prospective study blood samples were shipped either frozen or at room temperature. The immunoSEQ Assay, a bias-controlled multiplex PCR, was used to amplify TCRbeta CDR3 regions from genomic DNA. The authors' analysis ran thus. The number of nucleated cells in each sample was estimated from the amplification of reference gene primers within the assay. Sequence reads were collapsed and filtered to measure the absolute abundance of every unique TCRbeta CDR3 rearrangement. For each sample, productive Simpson clonality was calculated as the square root of Simpson's diversity index across productive rearrangements. The source is immuneACCESS, and TCRdb retained only in-frame sequences with V and J called. Part of the clones is not carried over; for the studies checked, unresolved V genes explain less than half of this, and the remainder is unexplained. D and trimming come from the DNA, and the V and J calls and clone size come from that table. This sample holds 360,000 or so clones; roughly nine tenths were observed only once. The ten largest make up 3% of the sample.

Regarding this clone: Its specific antigen is unknown. Base qualities are not provided; no much larger clone lies one nucleotide away.

Taken from the germline V gene (reference sequence), the CDR1 and CDR2 loops are LGHDT and YNNKEL. From its cysteine to its phenylalanine, the CDR3 spans 14 amino acids. The retained sequence is limited to the CDR3, 42 bases, with the frame set at the first base. Deletion took 2 bases off V and 4 bases off J, with a span of 10 bases between the germline ends. The V and J genes are TRBV3-1 (or the pseudogene TRBV3-2) and TRBJ2-3; the D gene cannot be named for sure. Specimen: PBMCs or T cells enriched from blood (not recorded which). This sequence was found in a woman aged 30 to 39 who had recovered from COVID-19. The DNA reads as follows: TGTGCCAGCAGCCAAAACCTCTGGCCAGATACGCAGTATTTT. This codes for CASSQNLWPDTQYF.